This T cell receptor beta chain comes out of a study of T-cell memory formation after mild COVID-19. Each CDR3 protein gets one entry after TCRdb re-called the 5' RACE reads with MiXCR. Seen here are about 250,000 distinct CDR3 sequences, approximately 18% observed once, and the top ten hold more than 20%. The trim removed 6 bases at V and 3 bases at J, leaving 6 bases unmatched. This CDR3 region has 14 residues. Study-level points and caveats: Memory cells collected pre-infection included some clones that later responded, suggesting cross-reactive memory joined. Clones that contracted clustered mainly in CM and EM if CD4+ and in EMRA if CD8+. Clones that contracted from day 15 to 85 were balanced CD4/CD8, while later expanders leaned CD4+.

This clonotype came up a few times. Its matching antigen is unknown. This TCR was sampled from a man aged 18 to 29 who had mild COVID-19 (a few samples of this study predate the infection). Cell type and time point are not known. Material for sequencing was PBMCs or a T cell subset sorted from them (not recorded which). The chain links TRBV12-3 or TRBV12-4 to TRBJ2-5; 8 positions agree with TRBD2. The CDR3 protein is CASSQTSGEETQYF. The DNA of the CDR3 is TGTGCCAGCAGCCAAACTAGCGGCGAAGAGACCCAGTACTTC.